Below are 7 T cell receptor beta chains sequenced from a single sample in a study of immune evolution from preneoplasia to lung adenocarcinoma. Generated by immunoSEQ multiplex PCR, the TCRdb table keeps only in-frame clones and is missing some. This sample yields over 12,000 clones, of which 80% to 90% are seen a single time; 4.2% belongs to the top ten. Sequencing was carried out using FFPE minimally invasive lung adenocarcinoma tissue. Every receptor here comes from a person aged 65-85 years with lung adenocarcinoma.

The V and J genes are TRBV7-9 and TRBJ2-5, with D perhaps TRBD1 or TRBD2 (6 bases each). Trimming cost V 5 bases and J 5 bases, with 12 bases left between them. Germline loops: CDR1 SEHNR, CDR2 FQNEAQ (reference sequence). There are 13 residues in the CDR3. The CDR3 region has the DNA TGTGCCAGCAGCCGAGGAGGGGGGGAGACCCAGTACTTC. Amino acid sequence: CASSRGGGETQYF. Complete variable domain (other parts from reference TRBV7-9 and TRBJ2-5): DTGVSQNPRHKITKRGQNVTFRCDPISEHNRLYWYRQTLGQGPEFLTYFQNEAQLEKSRLLSDRFSAERPKGSFSTLEIQRTEQGDSAMYLCASSRGGGETQYFGPGTRLLVL.

This clone showed up just a few times. The chain carries TRBV6-5 and TRBJ1-2, with unresolved D. Trimming removed 2 bases from V and 6 bases from J, with 16 bases in between. The CDR3 sequence is 15 residues long. CDR1 and CDR2 (germline): MNHEY, SVGAGI. In nucleotides, the CDR3 is TGTGCCAGCAGTTACGAGATAGGGAACCCCCATGGCTACACCTTC. Its translation is CASSYEIGNPHGYTF.

The chain has TRBV6-6 and TRBJ2-5, with no clear D. Per the germline V gene, CDR1 is MNHNY and CDR2 is SVGAGI (reference sequence). CDR3 length: 13 amino acids. Deletions cut 4 bases from V and 5 bases from J, with 11 bases between. The CDR3 sequence: CASSWVGWETQYF. Written as DNA, the CDR3 is TGTGCCAGCAGTTGGGTTGGGTGGGAGACCCAGTACTTC.

Regarding this clone: Sequence at one end of the junction differs from germline and may be a read error. Within the sample, other DNA sequences also encode this same CDR3. The chain joins TRBV27 to TRBJ2-7; 11 bases line up with TRBD2. This CDR3 has 16 amino acids. Per the germline V gene, CDR1 is MNHEY and CDR2 is SMNVEV (reference sequence). Here the CDR3 reads CASSSPRTSGFYEQYF. CDR3 nucleotides: TGTGCCAGCAGTTCCCCCCGGACTAGCGGGTTTTACGAGCAATACTTC.

The V gene is TRBV6-1, the J gene TRBJ2-7; no clear D gene. Germline CDR1 reads MNHNS; CDR2 reads SASEGT. This CDR3 is built from 12 residues. V lost 4 bases and J lost 3, with 7 bases in between. The CDR3 DNA follows: TGTGCCAGCAGTGTTACTTTCTACGAGCAGTACTTC. Protein: CASSVTFYEQYF.

The genes are TRBV18 and TRBJ2-5; perhaps TRBD1 as D (6 bases). The CDR3 is made up of 13 amino acids. Germline-derived CDR1 and CDR2 are KGHSH and LQKENI. V was trimmed by 6 bases and J by 4 bases, leaving 12 bases between them. The CDR3 loop is CASSTGSGETQYF. The CDR3, as DNA: TGTGCCAGCTCGACAGGTTCTGGAGAGACCCAGTACTTC.

The chain combines TRBV6-5 with TRBJ2-3; TRBD2 might be the D (6 bases). This CDR3 comprises 12 residues. Germline V gene data show CDR1 as MNHEY and CDR2 as SVGAGI. V was shortened by 0 bases and J by 9 bases, with 7 bases between the two germline ends. CDR3 DNA: TGTGCCAGCAGTTACTCTGGGGGGACGCAGTATTTT. As protein: CASSYSGGTQYF.